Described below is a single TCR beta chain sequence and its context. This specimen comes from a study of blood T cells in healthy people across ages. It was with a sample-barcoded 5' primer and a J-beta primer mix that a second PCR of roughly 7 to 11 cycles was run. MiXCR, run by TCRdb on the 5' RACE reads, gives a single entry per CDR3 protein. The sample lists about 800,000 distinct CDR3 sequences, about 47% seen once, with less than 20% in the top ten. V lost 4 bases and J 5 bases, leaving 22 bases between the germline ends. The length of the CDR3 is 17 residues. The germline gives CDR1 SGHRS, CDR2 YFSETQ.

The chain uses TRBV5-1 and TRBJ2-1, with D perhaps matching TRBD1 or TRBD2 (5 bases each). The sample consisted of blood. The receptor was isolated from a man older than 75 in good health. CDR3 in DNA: TGCGCCAGCAGCCACGAGAGGGGCCAGGATGGTAACAATGAGCAGTTCTTC. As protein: CASSHERGQDGNNEQFF.